This T cell receptor (beta chain) was profiled in a study of blood T cell repertoires in COVID-19. The wider study: Both acute and convalescent COVID-19 samples were obtained from the United States, Italy and Spain. In each case, the material was cDNA or gDNA derived from T cells, B-cell-depleted T cells, or PBMCs.

Trimming shortened V by 5 bases and J by 7 bases, and 18 bases separated the two germline ends. The CDR3 loop spans 14 amino acids. The germline CDR1 and CDR2 sequences are MDHEN and SYDVKM. In the authors' methods: Nucleated cell number was recorded as an estimate derived from reference gene primer amplification. Clones were sequenced by immunoSEQ multiplex PCR, and TCRdb holds only the in-frame ones, with some missing. The D gene and trimming were derived from the DNA, and the V and J assignments and clone size from that table. The sample contains tens of thousands of clones, 65% to 80% of which appear only once.

The chain links TRBV28 to TRBJ2-7; possible D gene TRBD1, 6 bases. The sequencing sample was made of peripheral blood. The sequence was collected from a human donor in a cohort sampled during active COVID-19. The CDR3 loop reads CASSETTRTGEQYF. The CDR3 nucleotides read TGTGCCAGCAGTGAAACCACCCGAACAGGGGAGCAGTACTTC.